Listed below are T cell receptor beta chains from one sample, sequenced in a study of Graves' ophthalmopathy and Graves' hyperthyroidism. TCRdb called the multiplex PCR reads again in MiXCR, with one record for every CDR3 protein. The sample yields a few hundred thousand distinct CDR3 sequences, about 15% seen once. Sequences were obtained from peripheral blood. The receptors shown here come from an adult woman with stable Graves' hyperthyroidism. Each CDR3 is given with its conserved first and last residue. The D gene is left open where the match is weak. Expanded clones get a size class; other rows say once, few or many, or leave the size out.

cdr3_nt cdr3_aa v_call clone_size j_call d_call
TGTGCCAGCAGTCTTACACTCGGGACAGCTAGCACAGATACGCAGTATTTT CASSLTLGTASTDTQYF TRBV6-2/TRBV6-3 many TRBJ2-3 TRBD1
TGTGCCAGCAGTTACCGTTACAGCTACGAGCAGTACTTC CASSYRYSYEQYF TRBV12-3/TRBV12-4 . TRBJ2-7 .
TGTGCCAGCAGTTCATGGACAGGTGGGGAGCAGTACTTC CASSSWTGGEQYF TRBV12-3/TRBV12-4 many TRBJ2-7 TRBD1
TGTGCCTGGAGCCTCACTAGAGTTACCTACGAGCAGTACTTC CAWSLTRVTYEQYF TRBV30 few TRBJ2-7 .
TGTGCCAGCCTCTCTGGTGTCGCTGAAGCTTTCTTT CASLSGVAEAFF TRBV6-1 many TRBJ1-1 .
TGTGCCAGCAGCTTGGGATCCTACTCCTACGAGCAGTACTTC CASSLGSYSYEQYF TRBV11-2 many TRBJ2-7 .
TGTGCCAGCAGTTACGGGGAAGAGCAGTACTTC CASSYGEEQYF TRBV6-2/TRBV6-3 . TRBJ2-7 .
TGTGCCAGCAGCCAAAGACAGGGGGATTTTGAGACCCGGTACTTC CASSQRQGDFETRYF TRBV4-2 . TRBJ2-5 TRBD1
TGCGCCAGCAGCTCCGCCGGGACAGGGGGAACCGGGGAGCTGTTTTTT CASSSAGTGGTGELFF TRBV5-1 many TRBJ2-2 TRBD1
TGTGCCAGCAGCTTACCGAACTACGAGCAGTACTTC CASSLPNYEQYF TRBV7-2 many TRBJ2-7 .
TGTGCCAGCAGTTTTCGATCAGGTCCCGAAAACATTCAGTACTTC CASSFRSGPENIQYF TRBV27 many TRBJ2-4 .
TGTGCCAGCAGCGTAGACCACACCGGGGAGCTGTTTTTT CASSVDHTGELFF TRBV9 many TRBJ2-2 .
TGTGCCAGCAGCCCCCTGGCCGCGGTCAGCAATCAGCCCCAGCATTTT CASSPLAAVSNQPQHF TRBV7-8 many TRBJ1-5 .
TGCGCCAGCAGCTGGACTAACCTCTACGAGCAGTACTTC CASSWTNLYEQYF TRBV5-1 many TRBJ2-7 .
TGTGCCAGCAGTGAAGGAAGCCACTCCTACGAGCAGTACTTC CASSEGSHSYEQYF TRBV2 many TRBJ2-7 .
TGTGCCAGCAGTGAAATAAAGCCCTCGGAGCAGTACTTC CASSEIKPSEQYF TRBV6-1 many TRBJ2-7 .
TGTGCCAGCAGCTCTCGACTAGCGGGAGCGCTTGGCTACGAGCAGTACTTC CASSSRLAGALGYEQYF TRBV7-2 many TRBJ2-7 TRBD2
TGTGCCAGTGGCAGGGGGCCGGAGACCCAGTACTTC CASGRGPETQYF TRBV19 many TRBJ2-5 TRBD1
TGTGCCAGCAGCTTTTTATTCTTTCTAGCGGGAGGGCCTTGGGAGACCCAGTACTTC CASSFLFFLAGGPWETQYF TRBV11-2 . TRBJ2-5 TRBD2
TGTGCCAGCAGCCAAGCGCTAGCGGGGCCCTACGAGCAGTACTTC CASSQALAGPYEQYF TRBV14 many TRBJ2-7 TRBD2
TGTGCCAGCAGCGAACTCGAAGAGACCCAGTACTTC CASSELEETQYF TRBV3-1 many TRBJ2-5 .
TGTGCCAGCAGCTTTTCCGGCGGGAGGGAAGAGACCCAGTACTTC CASSFSGGREETQYF TRBV6-1 . TRBJ2-5 TRBD2
TGCGCCAGCAGCCAAGCTCCAGGGGAAGGCTACACCGGGGAGCTGTTTTTT CASSQAPGEGYTGELFF TRBV4-1 few TRBJ2-2 .
TGCGCCAGCGGATCCGGGACAGGGTATGGCTACACCTTC CASGSGTGYGYTF TRBV5-1 many TRBJ1-2 TRBD1
TGTGCCAGCAGTTGGGGACAGGGCTATGGCTACACCTTC CASSWGQGYGYTF TRBV12-3/TRBV12-4 many TRBJ1-2 TRBD1
TGTGCCAGCAGCTTAAGAGTACAGCTTAACTATGGCTACACCTTC CASSLRVQLNYGYTF TRBV7-2 many TRBJ1-2 .
TGCAGTGCTAGGATTACTGAAGCTTTCTTT CSARITEAFF TRBV20-1 many TRBJ1-1 .
TGTGCCAGCAGCTTACGCCTTGGCGCCGGGGCCAACGTCCTGACTTTC CASSLRLGAGANVLTF TRBV7-2 . TRBJ2-6 .
TGCAGTGCCTACCGGGACAGGGGCTACGAGCAGTACTTC CSAYRDRGYEQYF TRBV20-1 . TRBJ2-7 TRBD1
TGTGCCAGCAGTTTAGTCTTCTCTGGAAACACCATATATTTT CASSLVFSGNTIYF TRBV12-3/TRBV12-4 . TRBJ1-3 .
TGTGCCAGCAGTCCCTATACCCGCTGGGGCGAGCAGTACTTC CASSPYTRWGEQYF TRBV28 few TRBJ2-7 .
TGTGCCAGCAGCTTAGGAACGCAGGGGCCCTACGAGCAGTACTTC CASSLGTQGPYEQYF TRBV11-2 many TRBJ2-7 .
TGCGCCAGCAGCCAAGTCCCCCAGGCTAACTATGGCTACACCTTC CASSQVPQANYGYTF TRBV4-1 . TRBJ1-2 .
TGCAGCGTTCCGTTATGGCCGCCCCAAGAGACCCAGTACTTC CSVPLWPPQETQYF TRBV29-1 many TRBJ2-5 .
TGCAGCGCCAGCCGGGGGTTCGAGCAGTACTTC CSASRGFEQYF TRBV29-1 once TRBJ2-7 .
TGCGCCAGCAGCCAAGATTCCCGAGGGTCCAATGAGCAGTTCTTC CASSQDSRGSNEQFF TRBV4-1 few TRBJ2-1 .
TGTGCCAGCAGCCCGACCGGGGCCGAAGAGACCCAGTGCTTC CASSPTGAEETQCF TRBV7-9 . TRBJ2-5 .
TGTGCCAGCAGACCCTTAGCGGGAGGCACCGGGGAGCTGTTTTTT CASRPLAGGTGELFF TRBV6-4 many TRBJ2-2 TRBD2
TGTGCCAGCAGTTTAAGCCTACAGGGGGCTTCGGTCAATGAGCAGTTCTTC CASSLSLQGASVNEQFF TRBV12-3/TRBV12-4 few TRBJ2-1 TRBD1
TGTGCCAGCAGTCACGGACTAGCGGGAGTGTACGAGCAGTACTTC CASSHGLAGVYEQYF TRBV6-2/TRBV6-3 many TRBJ2-7 TRBD2
TGTGCCAGCAGCGAAGAGGGGGTTTTGAGCGAAGCTTTCTTT CASSEEGVLSEAFF TRBV3-1 many TRBJ1-1 .
TGTGCCAGCAGTCGACCCCCCTACAATGAGCAGTTCTTC CASSRPPYNEQFF TRBV27 many TRBJ2-1 .
TGTGCCAGCAGTTACGTGTCCGGGAACACTGAAGCTTTCTTT CASSYVSGNTEAFF TRBV6-2/TRBV6-3 many TRBJ1-1 .
TGCGCCAGCAGCCAAGTCGCCCTAGCGGGAAGCACCGGGGAGCTGTTTTTT CASSQVALAGSTGELFF TRBV4-1 many TRBJ2-2 TRBD2
TGTGCCCTAACGGGCTCGTACGAGCAGTACTTC CALTGSYEQYF TRBV7-2 . TRBJ2-7 .
TGTGCCAGCAGCCAAAAGTCGTCGGGTCCCTACAATGAGCAGTTCTTC CASSQKSSGPYNEQFF TRBV3-1 . TRBJ2-1 .
TGCGCCAGCAAGCTAGCTTCCGGGGAGCTGTTTTTT CASKLASGELFF TRBV5-1 many TRBJ2-2 .
TGTGCCTGGAGTGTAAAACCGGGACTAGCCAAAAACATTCAGTACTTC CAWSVKPGLAKNIQYF TRBV30 many TRBJ2-4 .
TGTGCCAGCAGCTTAGCGGGTGCTGTGAGGGGCTACACCTTC CASSLAGAVRGYTF TRBV7-2 many TRBJ1-2 .
TGTGCCAGCAGTTACCTAAGAACTGAAGCTTTCTTT CASSYLRTEAFF TRBV6-5 . TRBJ1-1 .
TGTGCCAGCAGAGGGGGACAGGCGGCCGACGAGCAGTACTTC CASRGGQAADEQYF TRBV25-1 . TRBJ2-7 TRBD1
TGCAGTGGAGGGAGCGGGCCCTACGAGCAGTACTTC CSGGSGPYEQYF TRBV20-1 many TRBJ2-7 .
TGTGCCAGCAGCGTCGACGGTAGCTCTGGAAACACCATATATTTT CASSVDGSSGNTIYF TRBV7-3 many TRBJ1-3 .
TGCAGCGCGGGACTACAGGGTGAAGCTTTCTTT CSAGLQGEAFF TRBV29-1 few TRBJ1-1 .
TGTGCCATGGGTAGGCAGAACTTCAATCAGCCCCAGCATTTT CAMGRQNFNQPQHF TRBV6-1 many TRBJ1-5 .
TGTGCCATCAAATCCAACCTCGAGCAGTACTTC CAIKSNLEQYF TRBV10-3 many TRBJ2-7 .
TGCAGTGCTCGGACTAGCGGGAAAGGTGGCGAGCAGTACTTC CSARTSGKGGEQYF TRBV20-1 many TRBJ2-7 TRBD2
TGTGCCACCAGTGTTGGCAGCGGCTACGAGCAGTACTTC CATSVGSGYEQYF TRBV24-1 . TRBJ2-7 .
TGTGCCACCAACGTAGGGACTACCCGGCCCGGGGAGCTGTTTTTT CATNVGTTRPGELFF TRBV7-8 many TRBJ2-2 TRBD2
TGTGCCAGCAGTGAAAATTCCGCAGTCACTGAAGCTTTCTTT CASSENSAVTEAFF TRBV6-1 . TRBJ1-1 .